These 14 T cell receptor beta chains were all obtained from the same sample, sequenced in a study of cytomegalovirus exposure and HLA in healthy donors. PCR employed 60 Vbeta and 13 Jbeta primers. This table comes from immunoSEQ multiplex PCR, and its TCRdb copy is limited to in-frame clones, with some not included. This table has about 97,000 clones, roughly two thirds appearing once. The sample taken for sequencing was PBMCs. These receptors were obtained from a man aged 35 to 55 in good health and CMV-seronegative.

V and J are TRBV6-5 and TRBJ2-1, with 10 bases identical to TRBD2. CDR1 is MNHEY and CDR2 is SVGAGI in the germline V gene. The V segment lost 2 bases and the J segment 10 bases; nucleotides outside the gene matches: 5. There are 14 residues in the CDR3. CDR3 amino acids: CASSYQRGGREQFF. CDR3 sequence (DNA): TGTGCCAGCAGTTACCAGCGGGGGGGCCGCGAGCAGTTCTTC.

This clone has only a few counts. The CDR3 DNA is TGTGCCAGCAGCACTTACCGCCAGGGCTCTGAAGCTTTCTTT. Translating gives CASSTYRQGSEAFF. This rearrangement joins TRBV11-2 to TRBJ1-1; weak D call: TRBD1 (5 bases). Per germline, CDR1 SGHAT and CDR2 FQNNGV. V was shortened by 5 bases and J by 6 bases, with 16 bases between the two germline ends. The CDR3 extends over 14 amino acids.

The rearrangement uses TRBV19 and TRBJ2-7; D is possibly TRBD2 (5 bases). The CDR3 contains 16 residues. CDR1 and CDR2 from the germline V gene are LNHDA and SQIVND (reference sequence). Trimming took 5 bases from V and 2 from J, leaving 19 bases between them. CDR3 DNA: TGTGCCAGTAGTCCCCTTATAGGGAGAGGCCCCTACGAGCAGTACTTC. Translation: CASSPLIGRGPYEQYF. Full variable domain (remainder filled in from reference TRBV19 and TRBJ2-7): DGGITQSPKYLFRKEGQNVTLSCEQNLNHDAMYWYRQDPGQGLRLIYYSQIVNDFQKGDIAEGYSVSREKKESFPLTVTSAQKNPTAFYLCASSPLIGRGPYEQYFGPGTRLTVT.

The chain carries TRBV14 and TRBJ2-3; 8 positions agree with TRBD2. The CDR3 is 14 residues long. The V and J ends lost 7 bases and 8 bases, in that order; junction bases with no gene match: 11. Germline V gene sequence: CDR1 SGHDN, CDR2 FVKESK. CDR3 residues: CASTVSGAYGTQYF. Written as DNA, the CDR3 is TGTGCCAGCACCGTTAGCGGGGCCTACGGTACGCAGTATTTT.

The chain links TRBV6-5 to TRBJ2-7; the D is unclear. V was trimmed by 0 bases and J by 2 bases, leaving 8 bases between them. From germline, CDR1 is MNHEY and CDR2 SVGAGI. This CDR3 region has 14 residues. CDR3 sequence reads: CASSYSRLTYEQYF. The CDR3 region has the DNA TGTGCCAGCAGTTACTCACGGTTAACCTACGAGCAGTACTTC.

This rearrangement joins TRBV7-6 to TRBJ2-2; D not certain. The germline V and J ends were trimmed by 5 bases and 8 bases, with 12 bases remaining between them. Germline CDR1 SGHVS, CDR2 FNYEAQ. The CDR3 is 13 amino acids. The CDR3, as DNA: TGTGCCAGCAGCCTACCGGGTATGGGGGAGCTGTTTTTT. This codes for CASSLPGMGELFF.

This clone was seen more than once but under ten times. The CDR3 protein is CASSVGGGYTF. CDR3 coding DNA: TGTGCCAGCAGCGTAGGAGGTGGCTACACCTTC. This chain links TRBV9 with TRBJ1-2; D unclear. The CDR3 consists of 11 residues. The germline gives CDR1 SGDLS, CDR2 YYNGEE. The germline V and J ends were trimmed by 0 bases and 7 bases, with 4 bases remaining between them.

J is TRBJ2-5 and V is TRBV11-2; D is perhaps TRBD2 (5 bases). This CDR3 is built from 13 residues. The ends were cut back, 5 bases at V and 3 bases at J, with 10 bases in the middle. The germline CDR1 and CDR2 sequences are SGHAT and FQNNGV. The CDR3 DNA sequence: TGTGCCAGCAGCCATGACGGGGAAGAGACCCAGTACTTC. Encoded protein: CASSHDGEETQYF.

This clone was counted only a few times. V gene TRBV5-4 combines with J gene TRBJ2-1; 13 positions match TRBD2. Per germline, CDR1 SGHNT and CDR2 YYREEE (reference sequence). The CDR3 totals 15 residues. V trimming: 1 base; J trimming: 9 bases; junction bases outside the gene matches: 4. The CDR3 nucleotides are TGTGCCAGCAGCTTGACTAGCGGGGGGGAGGGTGAGCAGTTCTTC. This encodes CASSLTSGGEGEQFF. The full variable domain, with the rest looked up from reference TRBV5-4 and TRBJ2-1, is ETGVTQSPTHLIKTRGQQVTLRCSSQSGHNTVSWYQQALGQGPQFIFQYYREEENGRGNFPPRFSGLQFPNYSSELNVNALELDDSALYLCASSLTSGGEGEQFFGPGTRLTVL.

V usage is TRBV9 and J usage is TRBJ2-5; a weak D match, TRBD1 (5 bases). The CDR3 runs to 13 residues. Trimming shortened V by 0 bases and J by 3 bases, and 6 bases separated the two germline ends. In germline, CDR1 is SGDLS, CDR2 YYNGEE. CDR3 nucleotide sequence: TGTGCCAGCAGCGTAGCAGGGAAAGAGACCCAGTACTTC. This translates into CASSVAGKETQYF.

In its sample, this clone was seen once. This rearrangement joins TRBV2 to TRBJ2-7; 12 positions agree with TRBD2. From germline, CDR1 is SNHLY and CDR2 FYNNEI. CDR3 size: 16 residues. Trimming removed 7 bases from V and 0 bases from J; junction bases left unmatched: 7. CDR3 sequence (DNA): TGTGCCAGCACACTAGCGGGGGGCCTCCCCTCCTACGAGCAGTACTTC. This translates into CASTLAGGLPSYEQYF.

The chain carries TRBV4-2 and TRBJ2-5, with D perhaps TRBD2 (6 bases). V was clipped by 4 bases and J by 1 base, with 7 bases between them. The CDR3 has 13 amino acids. Germline CDR1 LGHNA, CDR2 YNFKEQ. CDR3 amino acids: CASSLTSQETQYF. The CDR3 DNA sequence: TGTGCCAGCAGCCTGACTAGCCAAGAGACCCAGTACTTC.

This chain uses TRBV4-1 with TRBJ2-1; 12 positions match TRBD2. CDR1 is MGHRA and CDR2 is YSYEKL in the germline V gene. V was clipped by 3 bases and J by 4 bases; unmatched bases: 7. The CDR3 runs to 17 residues. Written as DNA, the CDR3 is TGCGCCAGCAGCCATCCGAGACTAGCGGGGGAATACAATGAGCAGTTCTTC. Protein product: CASSHPRLAGEYNEQFF.

This chain links TRBV5-4 with TRBJ2-1; perhaps TRBD2 as D (6 bases). The CDR3 loop spans 17 amino acids. Germline values: CDR1 SGHNT, CDR2 YYREEE (reference sequence). V was trimmed by 0 bases and J by 6 bases, leaving 19 bases between them. The CDR3 bases are TGTGCCAGCAGCTTGGATCCCTCCGGGAGCCGGACCAATGAGCAGTTCTTC. This codes for CASSLDPSGSRTNEQFF.